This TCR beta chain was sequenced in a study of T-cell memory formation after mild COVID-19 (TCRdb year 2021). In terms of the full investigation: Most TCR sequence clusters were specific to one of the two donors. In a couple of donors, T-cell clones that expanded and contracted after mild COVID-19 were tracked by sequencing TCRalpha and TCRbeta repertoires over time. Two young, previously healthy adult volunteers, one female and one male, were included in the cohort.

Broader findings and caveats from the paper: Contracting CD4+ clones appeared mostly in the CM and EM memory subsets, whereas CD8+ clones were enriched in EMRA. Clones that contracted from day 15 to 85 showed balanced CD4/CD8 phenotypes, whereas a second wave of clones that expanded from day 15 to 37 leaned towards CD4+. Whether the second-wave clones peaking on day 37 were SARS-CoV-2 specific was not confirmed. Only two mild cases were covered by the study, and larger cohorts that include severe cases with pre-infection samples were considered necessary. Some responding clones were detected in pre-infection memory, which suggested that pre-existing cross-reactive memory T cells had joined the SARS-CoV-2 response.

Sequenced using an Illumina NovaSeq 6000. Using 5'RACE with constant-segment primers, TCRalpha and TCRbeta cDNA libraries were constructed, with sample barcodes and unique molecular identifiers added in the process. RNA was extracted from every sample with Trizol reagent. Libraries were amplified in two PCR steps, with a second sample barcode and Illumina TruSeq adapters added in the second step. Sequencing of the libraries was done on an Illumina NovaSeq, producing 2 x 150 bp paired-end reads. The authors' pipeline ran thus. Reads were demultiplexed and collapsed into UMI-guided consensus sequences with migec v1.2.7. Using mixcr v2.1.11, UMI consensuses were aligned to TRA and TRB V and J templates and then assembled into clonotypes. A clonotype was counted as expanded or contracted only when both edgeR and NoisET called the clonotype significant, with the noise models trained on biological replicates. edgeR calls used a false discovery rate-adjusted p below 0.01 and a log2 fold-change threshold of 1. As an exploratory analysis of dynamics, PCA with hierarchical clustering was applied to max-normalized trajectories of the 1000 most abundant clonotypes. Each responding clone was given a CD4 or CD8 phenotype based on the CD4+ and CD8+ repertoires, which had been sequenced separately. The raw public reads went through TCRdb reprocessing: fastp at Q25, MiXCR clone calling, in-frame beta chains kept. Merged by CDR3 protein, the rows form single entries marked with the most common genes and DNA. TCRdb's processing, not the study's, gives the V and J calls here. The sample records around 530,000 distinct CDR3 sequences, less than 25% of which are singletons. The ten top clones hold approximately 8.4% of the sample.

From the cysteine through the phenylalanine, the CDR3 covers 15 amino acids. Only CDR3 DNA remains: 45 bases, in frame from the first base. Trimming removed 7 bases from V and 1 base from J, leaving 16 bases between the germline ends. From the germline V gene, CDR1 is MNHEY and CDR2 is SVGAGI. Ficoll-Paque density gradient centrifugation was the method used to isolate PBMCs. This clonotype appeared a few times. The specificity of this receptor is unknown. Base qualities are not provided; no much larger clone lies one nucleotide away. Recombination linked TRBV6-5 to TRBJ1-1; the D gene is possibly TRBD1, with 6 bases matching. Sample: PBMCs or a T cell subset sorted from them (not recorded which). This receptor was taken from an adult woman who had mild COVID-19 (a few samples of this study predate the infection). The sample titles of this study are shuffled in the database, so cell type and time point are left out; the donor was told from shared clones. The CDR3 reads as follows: CASKKGGSPNTEAFF. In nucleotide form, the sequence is TGTGCCAGCAAAAAGGGGGGCTCGCCGAACACTGAAGCTTTCTTT.